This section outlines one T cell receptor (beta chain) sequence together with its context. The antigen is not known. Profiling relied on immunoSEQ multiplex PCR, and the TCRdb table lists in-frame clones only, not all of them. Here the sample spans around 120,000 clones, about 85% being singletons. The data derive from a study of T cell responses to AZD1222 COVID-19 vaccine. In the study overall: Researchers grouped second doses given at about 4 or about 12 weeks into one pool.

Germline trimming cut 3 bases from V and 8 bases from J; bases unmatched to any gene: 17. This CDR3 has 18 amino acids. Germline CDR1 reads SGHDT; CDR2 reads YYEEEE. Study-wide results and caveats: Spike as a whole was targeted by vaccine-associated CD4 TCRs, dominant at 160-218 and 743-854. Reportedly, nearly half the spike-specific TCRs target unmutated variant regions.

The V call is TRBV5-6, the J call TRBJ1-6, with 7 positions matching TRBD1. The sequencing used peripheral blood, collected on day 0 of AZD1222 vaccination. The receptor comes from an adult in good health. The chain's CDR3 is CASSSALEKGGAYSPLHF. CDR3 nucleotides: TGTGCCAGCAGCTCCGCACTTGAAAAAGGGGGCGCATATTCACCCCTCCACTTT.